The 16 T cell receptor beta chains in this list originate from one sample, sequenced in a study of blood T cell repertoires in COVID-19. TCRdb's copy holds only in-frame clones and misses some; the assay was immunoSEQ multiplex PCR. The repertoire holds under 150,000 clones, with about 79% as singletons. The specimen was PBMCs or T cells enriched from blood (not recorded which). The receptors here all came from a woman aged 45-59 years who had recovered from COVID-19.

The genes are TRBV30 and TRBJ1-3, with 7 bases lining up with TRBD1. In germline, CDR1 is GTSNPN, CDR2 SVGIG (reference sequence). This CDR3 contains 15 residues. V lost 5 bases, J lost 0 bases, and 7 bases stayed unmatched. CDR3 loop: CAWAGQLLSGNTIYF. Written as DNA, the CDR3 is TGTGCCTGGGCGGGACAGTTACTCTCTGGAAACACCATATATTTT.

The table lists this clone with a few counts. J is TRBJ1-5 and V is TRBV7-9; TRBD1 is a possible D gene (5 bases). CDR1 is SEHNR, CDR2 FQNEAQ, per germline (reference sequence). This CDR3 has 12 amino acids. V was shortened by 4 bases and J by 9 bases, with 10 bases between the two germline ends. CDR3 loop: CASSWGERPQHF. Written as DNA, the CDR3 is TGTGCCAGCAGCTGGGGGGAGAGGCCCCAGCATTTT.

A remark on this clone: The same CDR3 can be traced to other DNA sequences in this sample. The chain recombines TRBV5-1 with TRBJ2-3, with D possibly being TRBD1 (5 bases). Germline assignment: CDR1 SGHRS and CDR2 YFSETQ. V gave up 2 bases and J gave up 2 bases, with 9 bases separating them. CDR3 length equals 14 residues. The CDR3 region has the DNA TGCGCCAGCAGCTTTGGGGCTGACACAGATACGCAGTATTTT. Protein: CASSFGADTDTQYF.

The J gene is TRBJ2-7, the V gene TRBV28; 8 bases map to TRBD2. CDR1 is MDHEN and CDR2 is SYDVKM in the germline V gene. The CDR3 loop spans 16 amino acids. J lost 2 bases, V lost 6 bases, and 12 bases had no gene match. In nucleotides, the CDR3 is TGTGCCAGCAGCTCGGTAGGTCTAGCGGGTGCCTACGAGCAGTACTTC. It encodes CASSSVGLAGAYEQYF.

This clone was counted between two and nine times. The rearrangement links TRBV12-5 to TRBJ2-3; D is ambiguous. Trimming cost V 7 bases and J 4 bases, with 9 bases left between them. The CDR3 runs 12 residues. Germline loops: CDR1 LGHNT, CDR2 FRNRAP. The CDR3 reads CASALESDTQYF. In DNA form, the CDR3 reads TGTGCTAGTGCCCTAGAGTCAGATACGCAGTATTTT.

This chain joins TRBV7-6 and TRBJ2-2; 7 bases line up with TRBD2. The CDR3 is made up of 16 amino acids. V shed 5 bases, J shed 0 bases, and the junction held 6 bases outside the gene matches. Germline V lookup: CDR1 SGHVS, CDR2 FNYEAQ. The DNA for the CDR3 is TGTGCCAGCAGCGACAGAGCGGGATCGAACACCGGGGAGCTGTTTTTT. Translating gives CASSDRAGSNTGELFF.

CDR3 loop: CASTLTFQTEAFF. In DNA, the CDR3 is TGTGCCAGTACATTGACTTTTCAAACTGAAGCTTTCTTT. The chain is built from TRBV19 and TRBJ1-1; D is undetermined. Trimming took 7 bases from V and 5 from J, leaving 14 bases between them. CDR1 is LNHDA and CDR2 is SQIVND in the germline V gene (reference sequence). CDR3 length: 13 residues. Full variable domain (outside the CDR3, taken from reference TRBV19 and TRBJ1-1): DGGITQSPKYLFRKEGQNVTLSCEQNLNHDAMYWYRQDPGQGLRLIYYSQIVNDFQKGDIAEGYSVSREKKESFPLTVTSAQKNPTAFYLCASTLTFQTEAFFGQGTRLTVV.

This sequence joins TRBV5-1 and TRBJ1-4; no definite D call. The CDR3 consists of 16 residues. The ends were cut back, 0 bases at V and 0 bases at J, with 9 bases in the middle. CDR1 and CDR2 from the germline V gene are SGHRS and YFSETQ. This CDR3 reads CASSLAVFATNEKLFF. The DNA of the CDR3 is TGCGCCAGCAGCTTGGCCGTCTTTGCAACTAATGAAAAACTGTTTTTT.

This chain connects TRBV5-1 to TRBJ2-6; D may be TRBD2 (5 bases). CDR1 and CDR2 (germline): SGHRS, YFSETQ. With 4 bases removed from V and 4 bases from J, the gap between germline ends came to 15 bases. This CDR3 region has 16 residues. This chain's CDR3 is CASSEGFLRGANVLTF. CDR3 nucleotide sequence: TGCGCCAGCAGCGAGGGATTTCTGAGGGGGGCCAACGTCCTGACTTTC.

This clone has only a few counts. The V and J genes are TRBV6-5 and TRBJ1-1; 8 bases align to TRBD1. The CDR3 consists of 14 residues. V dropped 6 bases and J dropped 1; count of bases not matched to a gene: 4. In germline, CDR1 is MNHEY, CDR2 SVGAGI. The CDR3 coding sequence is TGTGCCAGCAGCCCCGGGACAGGGAACACTGAAGCTTTCTTT. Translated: CASSPGTGNTEAFF.

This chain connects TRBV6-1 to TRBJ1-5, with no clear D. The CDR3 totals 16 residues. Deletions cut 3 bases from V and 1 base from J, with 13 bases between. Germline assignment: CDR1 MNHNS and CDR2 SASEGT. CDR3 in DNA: TGTGCCAGCAGTGACCTTCGGGGTCCGAGCAATCAGCCCCAGCATTTT. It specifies CASSDLRGPSNQPQHF.

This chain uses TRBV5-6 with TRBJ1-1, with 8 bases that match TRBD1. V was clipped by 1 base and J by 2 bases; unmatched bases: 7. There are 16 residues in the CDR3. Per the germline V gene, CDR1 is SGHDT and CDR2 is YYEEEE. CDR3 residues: CASSLPRTGLNTEAFF. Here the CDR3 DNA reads TGTGCCAGCAGCTTGCCAAGGACAGGGCTTAACACTGAAGCTTTCTTT.

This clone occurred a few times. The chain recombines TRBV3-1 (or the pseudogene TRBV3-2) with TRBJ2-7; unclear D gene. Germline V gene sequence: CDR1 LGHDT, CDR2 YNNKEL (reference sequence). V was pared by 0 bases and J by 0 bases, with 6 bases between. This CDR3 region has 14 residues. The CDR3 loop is CASSQEGSSYEQYF. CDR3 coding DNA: TGTGCCAGCAGCCAAGAGGGCAGCTCCTACGAGCAGTACTTC.

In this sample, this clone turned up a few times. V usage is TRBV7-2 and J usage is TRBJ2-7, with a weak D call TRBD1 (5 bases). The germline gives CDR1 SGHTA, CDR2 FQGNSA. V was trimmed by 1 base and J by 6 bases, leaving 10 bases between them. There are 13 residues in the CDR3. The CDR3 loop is CASSLVAGREQYF. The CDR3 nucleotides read TGTGCCAGCAGCTTAGTAGCAGGGCGCGAGCAGTACTTC.

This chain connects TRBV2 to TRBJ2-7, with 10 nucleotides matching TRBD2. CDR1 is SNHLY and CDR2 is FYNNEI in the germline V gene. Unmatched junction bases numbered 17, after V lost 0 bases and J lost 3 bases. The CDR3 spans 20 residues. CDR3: CASSEALSGRGSRSHYEQYF. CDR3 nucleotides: TGTGCCAGCAGTGAAGCGCTAAGCGGGAGGGGTTCCCGTAGCCACTACGAGCAGTACTTC.

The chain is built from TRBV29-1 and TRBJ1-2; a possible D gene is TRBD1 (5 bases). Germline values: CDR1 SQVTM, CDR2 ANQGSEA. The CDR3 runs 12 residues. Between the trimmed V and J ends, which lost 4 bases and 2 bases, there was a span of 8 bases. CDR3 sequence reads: CSVGGRNYGYTF. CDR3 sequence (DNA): TGCAGCGTTGGGGGGAGGAACTATGGCTACACCTTC. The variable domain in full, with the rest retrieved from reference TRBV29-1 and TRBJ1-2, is SAVISQKPSRDICQRGTSLTIQCQVDSQVTMMFWYRQQPGQSLTLIATANQGSEATYESGFVIDKFPISRPNLTFSTLTVSNMSPEDSSIYLCSVGGRNYGYTFGSGTRLTVV.